The 15 T cell receptor beta chains listed next were all sequenced from one sample in a study of T-cell reconstitution after alpha-beta-depleted transplantation in children. The authors prepared the TCRbeta library with unique molecular identifiers. TCRdb reprocessed the PCR reads with MiXCR, giving one entry per CDR3 protein. Among a few hundred thousand distinct CDR3 sequences listed, approximately 20% were seen once. The sample here was PBMCs from the stem cell graft donor, taken from the stem cell graft. All receptors come from a human donor who donated a stem cell graft to a child with acute lymphoblastic leukemia.

This clonotype was seen a few times. This chain uses TRBV29-1 with TRBJ1-1; 8 bases are a match to TRBD1. CDR3 size: 15 residues. CDR1 and CDR2 from the germline V gene are SQVTM and ANQGSEA. The V segment lost 6 bases and the J segment 1 base; nucleotides outside the gene matches: 10. The DNA of the CDR3 is TGCAGCGTAGTACCTTACAGGGGGGGGAACACTGAAGCTTTCTTT. The encoded protein is CSVVPYRGGNTEAFF. Together with reference TRBV29-1 and TRBJ1-1, the CDR3 gives the full variable domain: SAVISQKPSRDICQRGTSLTIQCQVDSQVTMMFWYRQQPGQSLTLIATANQGSEATYESGFVIDKFPISRPNLTFSTLTVSNMSPEDSSIYLCSVVPYRGGNTEAFFGQGTRLTVV.

A few counts support this clonotype. The chain uses TRBV7-8 and TRBJ2-2; the match to TRBD2 covers 8 bases. The ends lost 5 bases at V and 1 base at J; junction bases unmatched: 9. Looked up from germline, CDR1 is SGHVS and CDR2 is FQNEAQ. This CDR3 region has 17 residues. The CDR3, as DNA: TGTGCCAGCAGCCCTCAGCGGGGGATAAGGAACACCGGGGAGCTGTTTTTT. Translated, it gives CASSPQRGIRNTGELFF.

This clonotype was counted a few times. The chain is built from TRBV15 and TRBJ2-1; tentatively, D is TRBD1 or TRBD2 (5 bases each). The CDR3 is made up of 14 amino acids. Germline V gene data show CDR1 as LNHNV and CDR2 as YYDKDF (reference sequence). The V end lost 3 bases, the J end lost 4 bases, and 10 bases lay between the germline ends. CDR3 in DNA: TGTGCCACCAGCAGTGGGACGCAGTACAATGAGCAGTTCTTC. Translation: CATSSGTQYNEQFF.

This clonotype was seen a handful of times. The chain is built from TRBV5-1 and TRBJ2-4; TRBD1 might be the D (5 bases). Trimming stripped 0 bases from V and 3 bases from J, with 7 bases between. Germline-derived CDR1 and CDR2 are SGHRS and YFSETQ. The CDR3 runs 14 residues. The CDR3: CASSLEQVKNIQYF. CDR3 DNA sequence: TGCGCCAGCAGCTTGGAACAGGTCAAAAACATTCAGTACTTC.

This clonotype was counted between two and nine times. The CDR3 is CASSESTEMNTEAFF. CDR3 sequence (DNA): TGCGCCAGCAGTGAGTCGACAGAGATGAACACTGAAGCTTTCTTT. This rearrangement joins TRBV10-1 to TRBJ1-1; weak D call: TRBD1 (5 bases). Trimming stripped 0 bases from V and 0 bases from J, with 8 bases between. Germline CDR1 WNHNN, CDR2 SYGVQD (reference sequence). The CDR3 spans 15 residues.

The chain has TRBV5-6 and TRBJ2-3; D could derive from TRBD1 or TRBD2 (5 bases each). The CDR3 length is 15 residues. From germline, CDR1 is SGHDT and CDR2 YYEEEE. Trimming stripped 7 bases from V and 4 bases from J, with 19 bases between. The CDR3 region has the DNA TGTGCCAGCGGCTCCGGGACCCTAAGCTCAGATACGCAGTATTTT. It yields the protein CASGSGTLSSDTQYF.

In its sample, this clonotype was seen a few times. The chain joins TRBV5-1 to TRBJ2-1, with 11 bases aligning to TRBD2. Germline CDR1 and CDR2: SGHRS and YFSETQ. The CDR3 sequence is 16 residues long. Trimming removed 3 bases from V and 8 bases from J; junction bases left unmatched: 10. CDR3 bases: TGCGCCAGCAGCTCGGGCAAACTAGCGGGAGAGGATGAGCAGTTCTTC. It yields the protein CASSSGKLAGEDEQFF.

This clonotype has only a few counts. The chain employs TRBV6-2 or TRBV6-3 and TRBJ2-7; D gene ambiguous. Per germline, CDR1 MNHEY and CDR2 SVGEGT. Trimming stripped 0 bases from V and 4 bases from J, with 7 bases between. CDR3 size: 13 residues. CDR3 nucleotide sequence: TGTGCCAGCAGTTACTCGCGAGCATACGAGCAGTACTTC. Protein product: CASSYSRAYEQYF.

The chain carries TRBV10-3 and TRBJ2-5; the match to TRBD1 covers 8 bases. The CDR3 is 14 residues long. V lost 6 bases, J lost 1 base, and 4 bases stayed unmatched. Germline-derived CDR1 and CDR2 are ENHRY and SYGVKD. CDR3 sequence reads: CAIRRTGFQETQYF. For the CDR3, the DNA is TGTGCCATCAGGAGGACAGGGTTCCAAGAGACCCAGTACTTC.

A few counts support this clonotype. The gene calls are TRBV3-1 and TRBJ2-3; 10 bases fit TRBD2. This CDR3 spans 15 amino acids. The trim removed 3 bases at V and 6 bases at J, leaving 6 bases unmatched. The germline gives CDR1 LGHDT, CDR2 YNNKEL (reference sequence). CDR3: CASSQTGTSADTQYF. The CDR3 region has the DNA TGTGCCAGCAGCCAGACCGGGACTAGCGCGGATACGCAGTATTTT.

The rearrangement uses TRBV19 and TRBJ2-1, with 12 bases matching TRBD2. Trimming cost V 7 bases and J 9 bases; bases outside gene matches: 4. Per the germline V gene, CDR1 is LNHDA and CDR2 is SQIVND (reference sequence). The CDR3 consists of 13 residues. The CDR3, as DNA: TGTGCCAGTATTGGACTAGCGGGAACTGAGCAGTTCTTC. It codes for CASIGLAGTEQFF.

The V gene is TRBV20-1, the J gene TRBJ2-5, with 7 nucleotides matching TRBD1. The CDR3 spans 14 residues. Losses at the gene ends were 6 bases for V and 2 bases for J; bases not matched to a gene: 9. Per the germline V gene, CDR1 is DFQATT and CDR2 is SNEGSKA (reference sequence). This CDR3 is CSAGLQGQQETQYF. The CDR3, as DNA: TGCAGTGCCGGACTTCAGGGACAGCAAGAGACCCAGTACTTC.

V usage is TRBV4-1 and J usage is TRBJ2-7; 12 bases map to TRBD2. V gave up 3 bases and J gave up 0 bases; unmatched junction bases: 6. The length of the CDR3 is 17 residues. CDR1 and CDR2 (germline): MGHRA, YSYEKL. The CDR3 loop reads CASSQVRTSGNSYEQYF. DNA of the CDR3: TGCGCCAGCAGCCAGGTCCGGACTAGCGGGAACTCCTACGAGCAGTACTTC.

The chain uses TRBV5-1 and TRBJ2-2, with D possibly matching TRBD2 (5 bases). This CDR3 is 16 amino acids long. V gave up 3 bases and J gave up 6 bases, with 18 bases separating them. Germline V gives CDR1 SGHRS, CDR2 YFSETQ. The CDR3 here is CASSWTARSGSGELFF. CDR3 coding DNA: TGCGCCAGCAGCTGGACCGCTAGGTCGGGGTCCGGGGAGCTGTTTTTT.

This clonotype showed up just a few times. J is TRBJ2-2 and V is TRBV4-1; 8 nucleotides agree with TRBD1. V shed 0 bases, J shed 8 bases, and the junction held 8 bases outside the gene matches. The CDR3 runs to 16 residues. Germline CDR1 is MGHRA and CDR2 is YSYEKL. The CDR3 loop is CASSQDRTGMGGELFF. CDR3 nucleotide sequence: TGCGCCAGCAGCCAAGATCGGACAGGGATGGGAGGGGAGCTGTTTTTT.